The 24 T cell receptor beta chains given below trace back to one sample, sequenced in a study of control samples from healthy donors and cancer patients. Sequenced by immunoSEQ multiplex PCR; TCRdb stores in-frame clones only, minus some. The repertoire holds around 59,000 clones, with 92% as singletons. Source material: PBMCs. These receptors all come from a man aged 40-49 years with colorectal cancer.

The chain joins TRBV6-1 to TRBJ2-1; no reliable D call. The CDR3 consists of 16 residues. Germline V gene lookup returns CDR1 MNHNS and CDR2 SASEGT. The germline V and J ends were trimmed by 3 bases and 0 bases, with 12 bases remaining between them. CDR3 bases: TGTGCCAGCAGTGAGCGTGGCCGGACCTCCTACAATGAGCAGTTCTTC. Translating it yields CASSERGRTSYNEQFF.

The rearrangement uses TRBV21-1 and TRBJ1-5. TRBV21-1 is annotated as a pseudogene. The CDR3 is 19 amino acids. As DNA, the CDR3 is TGTGCCAGCAGCAAAGCGCTACCTGGCAGGGAGATGCGCAATCAGCCCCAGCATTTT. It yields the protein CASSKALPGREMRNQPQHF.

This chain links TRBV7-3 with TRBJ2-3; D is undetermined. The CDR3 covers 16 residues. V was trimmed by 0 bases and J by 0 bases, leaving 10 bases between them. Germline values: CDR1 SGHTA, CDR2 FQGTGA. The CDR3 DNA reads as TGTGCCAGCAGCTTAACGGGCGGAACAAGCACAGATACGCAGTATTTT. As protein: CASSLTGGTSTDTQYF.

This chain joins TRBV27 and TRBJ2-1; 10 bases are shared with TRBD2. This CDR3 comprises 15 residues. In germline, CDR1 is MNHEY, CDR2 SMNVEV (reference sequence). Trimming removed 8 bases from V and 9 bases from J; junction bases left unmatched: 13. The CDR3 region is CASGQSGGALVEQFF. The CDR3 region has the DNA TGTGCCAGCGGCCAAAGCGGGGGGGCTTTGGTTGAGCAGTTCTTC.

The genes are TRBV5-6 and TRBJ2-7; D not resolved. V lost 4 bases, J lost 2 bases, and 10 bases lay in between. The germline CDR1 and CDR2 sequences are SGHDT and YYEEEE. The CDR3 is made up of 13 amino acids. For the CDR3, the DNA is TGTGCCAGCAGCCCTGGGCGGACCTACGAGCAGTACTTC. Its protein product is CASSPGRTYEQYF. Full variable domain (remainder filled in from reference TRBV5-6 and TRBJ2-7): DAGVTQSPTHLIKTRGQQVTLRCSPKSGHDTVSWYQQALGQGPQFIFQYYEEEERQRGNFPDRFSGHQFPNYSSELNVNALLLGDSALYLCASSPGRTYEQYFGPGTRLTVT.

The rearrangement uses TRBV7-6 and TRBJ2-3, with 8 bases matching TRBD2. In germline, CDR1 is SGHVS, CDR2 FNYEAQ. V gave up 10 bases and J gave up 1 base; unmatched junction bases: 7. The length of the CDR3 is 14 residues. The CDR3: CATQVRGGTDTQYF. The DNA for the CDR3 is TGTGCCACCCAGGTGCGGGGGGGCACAGATACGCAGTATTTT.

V is TRBV29-1 and J is TRBJ2-7; possibly TRBD1 or TRBD2 for D (5 bases each). Germline V gives CDR1 SQVTM, CDR2 ANQGSEA. The CDR3 has 13 residues. V lost 7 bases to trimming and J lost 7 bases, with 20 bases between them. The CDR3 spells CSGVQANRGEQYF. The CDR3 DNA is TGCAGCGGCGTACAGGCTAATCGGGGAGAGCAGTACTTC.

This chain links TRBV7-3 with TRBJ1-1; TRBD1 agrees at 7 bases. The J segment lost 8 bases and the V segment lost 7 bases, leaving 7 bases of the junction unmatched. The CDR3 has 12 amino acids. Germline-derived CDR1 and CDR2 are SGHTA and FQGTGA. Here the CDR3 reads CASKGAGEEAFF. The DNA of the CDR3 is TGTGCCAGCAAGGGGGCAGGGGAAGAAGCTTTCTTT. Full variable domain (rest looked up from reference TRBV7-3 and TRBJ1-1): GAGVSQTPSNKVTEKGKYVELRCDPISGHTALYWYRQSLGQGPEFLIYFQGTGAADDSGLPNDRFFAVRPEGSVSTLKIQRTERGDSAVYLCASKGAGEEAFFGQGTRLTVV.

The genes are TRBV19 and TRBJ1-1, with 8 positions matching TRBD1. From germline, CDR1 is LNHDA and CDR2 SQIVND (reference sequence). The CDR3 totals 15 residues. Unmatched junction bases numbered 4, after V lost 3 bases and J lost 1 base. CDR3 residues: CASSIWGTGNTEAFF. CDR3 nucleotides: TGTGCCAGTAGTATTTGGGGGACAGGGAACACTGAAGCTTTCTTT.

V and J are TRBV9 and TRBJ1-1; no reliable D call. Germline V lookup: CDR1 SGDLS, CDR2 YYNGEE. The ends were cut back, 0 bases at V and 6 bases at J, with 12 bases in the middle. The CDR3 extends over 14 amino acids. The CDR3 coding sequence is TGTGCCAGCAGCGTAGCTACAGAGGGATCTGAAGCTTTCTTT. It yields the protein CASSVATEGSEAFF.

The V call is TRBV18, the J call TRBJ2-3; D possibly uses TRBD1 or TRBD2 (5 bases each). This CDR3 is built from 14 residues. Germline V gene lookup returns CDR1 KGHSH and CDR2 LQKENI. The V end was cut by 4 bases, the J end by 1 base, with 9 bases between. CDR3 residues: CASSLRGGTDTQYF. CDR3 sequence (DNA): TGTGCCAGCTCACTGAGAGGGGGCACAGATACGCAGTATTTT.

This clone was seen once. The genes are TRBV5-1 and TRBJ2-1; 7 bases line up with TRBD2. Germline V lookup: CDR1 SGHRS, CDR2 YFSETQ. The trim removed 1 base at V and 9 bases at J, leaving 7 bases unmatched. The CDR3 spans 14 residues. The CDR3 bases are TGCGCCAGCAGCTTGAGCGGGGTCAGCGGTGAGCAGTTCTTC. Amino acid sequence: CASSLSGVSGEQFF.

This chain connects TRBV29-1 to TRBJ1-5, with 9 bases that match TRBD1. The CDR3 loop spans 14 amino acids. Trimming took 4 bases from V and 3 from J; bases not matched to a gene: 4. Germline CDR1 and CDR2: SQVTM and ANQGSEA. The DNA for the CDR3 is TGCAGCGTTGGGACAGGGGATTTCAATCAGCCCCAGCATTTT. Translation: CSVGTGDFNQPQHF.

Here the CDR3 DNA reads TGTGCCAGCAGCCATAACAGGGGTAGCGGGGAGCTGTTTTTT. This gives the protein CASSHNRGSGELFF. The J gene is TRBJ2-2, the V gene TRBV7-9; 7 positions agree with TRBD1. Per germline, CDR1 SEHNR and CDR2 FQNEAQ (reference sequence). This CDR3 region has 14 residues. Trimming took 5 bases from V and 7 from J; bases not matched to a gene: 7.

The table lists this clone with a few counts. The rearrangement uses TRBV29-1 and TRBJ2-5; D is unresolved. V lost 5 bases and J 4 bases, leaving 11 bases between the germline ends. This CDR3 is built from 12 residues. CDR1 SQVTM and CDR2 ANQGSEA come from the germline V gene. The CDR3 DNA is TGCAGCGTTATCGGGTTTACAGAGACCCAGTACTTC. This codes for CSVIGFTETQYF.

The rearrangement links TRBV20-1 to TRBJ2-5, with TRBD2 identical over 9 bases. Germline assignment: CDR1 DFQATT and CDR2 SNEGSKA (reference sequence). CDR3 size: 15 residues. After removal of 3 bases from V and 1 base from J, the junction contained 6 bases not matched to a gene. The DNA for the CDR3 is TGCAGTGCTAGTCGGGTGCGGGGGGGCCAAGAGACCCAGTACTTC. Translated, it gives CSASRVRGGQETQYF.

The chain has TRBV2 and TRBJ1-1; possibly TRBD1 for D (6 bases). Germline assignment: CDR1 SNHLY and CDR2 FYNNEI. V was cut by 7 bases and J by 4 bases, with 13 bases left in between. CDR3 size: 13 residues. The CDR3 loop is CASNKGGGTEAFF. DNA of the CDR3: TGTGCCAGCAACAAGGGGGGCGGCACTGAAGCTTTCTTT.

The rearrangement links TRBV3-1 (or the pseudogene TRBV3-2) to TRBJ1-2; possibly TRBD1 for D (5 bases). The CDR3 contains 14 residues. The V end was cut by 1 base, the J end by 4 bases, with 10 bases between. Germline lookup yields CDR1 LGHDT and CDR2 YNNKEL (reference sequence). The CDR3 sequence: CASSQGDGFYGYTF. The CDR3 coding sequence is TGTGCCAGCAGCCAAGGGGACGGCTTCTATGGCTACACCTTC.

The rearrangement joins TRBV5-1 to TRBJ1-1; 7 bases agree with TRBD1. Trimming cost V 0 bases and J 3 bases; bases outside gene matches: 5. Germline values: CDR1 SGHRS, CDR2 YFSETQ. This CDR3 has 15 amino acids. The CDR3 DNA sequence: TGCGCCAGCAGCTTGGATGGCAGGGGGTACACTGAAGCTTTCTTT. It specifies CASSLDGRGYTEAFF. Supplemented by reference TRBV5-1 and TRBJ1-1, the full variable domain reads KAGVTQTPRYLIKTRGQQVTLSCSPISGHRSVSWYQQTPGQGLQFLFEYFSETQRNKGNFPGRFSGRQFSNSRSEMNVSTLELGDSALYLCASSLDGRGYTEAFFGQGTRLTVV.

The gene calls are TRBV5-1 and TRBJ2-7; TRBD1 matches 9 bases. CDR3 size: 14 residues. Germline V gene lookup returns CDR1 SGHRS and CDR2 YFSETQ. The trim removed 2 bases at V and 5 bases at J, leaving 5 bases unmatched. The CDR3 DNA follows: TGCGCCAGCAGCTTACAGGGGGCTACCGACGAGCAGTACTTC. Protein product: CASSLQGATDEQYF.

The rearrangement links TRBV3-1 (or the pseudogene TRBV3-2) to TRBJ2-3; no clear D. With 1 base removed from V and 6 bases from J, the gap between germline ends came to 11 bases. The germline gives CDR1 LGHDT, CDR2 YNNKEL (reference sequence). This CDR3 has 14 amino acids. This chain's CDR3 is CASSQAGPADTQYF. As DNA, the CDR3 is TGTGCCAGCAGCCAAGCCGGTCCGGCGGATACGCAGTATTTT.

The chain has TRBV4-1 and TRBJ1-3; D not resolved. Germline V lookup: CDR1 MGHRA, CDR2 YSYEKL. The CDR3 is 18 residues long. V lost 0 bases, J lost 0 bases, and 15 bases lay in between. The CDR3 nucleotides read TGCGCCAGCAGCCAAGATGGTCTGGGCCGGAGCTCTGGAAACACCATATATTTT. Amino acids: CASSQDGLGRSSGNTIYF.

The V and J genes are TRBV6-2 or TRBV6-3 and TRBJ2-7, with a possible D match to TRBD1 (6 bases). The CDR3 has 16 residues. Trimming took off 6 bases at V and 6 bases at J, with 24 bases between the two ends. Looked up from germline, CDR1 is MNHEY and CDR2 is SVGEGT. The CDR3 loop reads CASSAPAQGLNFEQYF. The CDR3 DNA reads as TGTGCCAGCAGCGCACCGGCACAGGGATTAAATTTCGAGCAGTACTTC.

The genes are TRBV5-1 and TRBJ1-4; D gene unclear. The CDR3 is 15 amino acids. V was shortened by 5 bases and J by 1 base, with 12 bases between the two germline ends. CDR1 is SGHRS and CDR2 is YFSETQ in the germline V gene. CDR3 residues: CASRKTSGTNEKLFF. CDR3 in DNA: TGCGCCAGCAGGAAAACATCGGGAACTAATGAAAAACTGTTTTTT.